The 8 T cell receptor beta chains in this list originate from one sample, sequenced in a study of blood T cell repertoires in COVID-19. Only in-frame clones appear in the TCRdb table, and some are missing; sequencing was by immunoSEQ multiplex PCR. The table has 270,000 or so clones, over 75% seen once. Material: peripheral blood. These receptors came from a human donor in a cohort sampled during active COVID-19.

V gene TRBV6-5 combines with J gene TRBJ1-1; 12 bases line up with TRBD1. In germline, CDR1 is MNHEY, CDR2 SVGAGI. This CDR3 is 15 amino acids long. V lost 5 bases to trimming and J lost 4 bases; unmatched junction nucleotides: 5. For the CDR3, the DNA is TGTGCCAGCAGTCGGGGACAGGGGGCTGGCACTGAAGCTTTCTTT. This sequence encodes CASSRGQGAGTEAFF.

The rearrangement uses TRBV11-2 and TRBJ2-1, with 11 bases identical to TRBD2. Germline V gene sequence: CDR1 SGHAT, CDR2 FQNNGV. The CDR3 loop spans 17 amino acids. V was clipped by 6 bases and J by 2 bases; unmatched bases: 9. The CDR3 coding sequence is TGTGCCAGCAGTTCCCTGAGACTAGCGGGGACCTACAATGAGCAGTTCTTC. Encoded protein: CASSSLRLAGTYNEQFF.

This chain connects TRBV6-2 or TRBV6-3 to TRBJ2-6; the match to TRBD2 covers 7 bases. Trimming removed 5 bases from V and 2 bases from J; junction bases left unmatched: 3. Germline CDR1 and CDR2: MNHEY and SVGEGT. The CDR3 totals 15 residues. The chain's CDR3 is CASSQTSTGANVLTF. CDR3 nucleotide sequence: TGTGCCAGCAGTCAGACTAGCACTGGGGCCAACGTCCTGACTTTC.

The chain joins TRBV19 to TRBJ1-2; 7 positions match TRBD1. This CDR3 is 16 amino acids long. Trimming took 0 bases from V and 4 from J; bases not matched to a gene: 8. CDR1 is LNHDA and CDR2 is SQIVND in the germline V gene (reference sequence). The CDR3 reads CASSIDPSRTGYGYTF. In nucleotides, the CDR3 is TGTGCCAGTAGTATAGACCCCAGCCGGACAGGCTATGGCTACACCTTC.

This chain uses TRBV5-1 with TRBJ2-1; 9 positions agree with TRBD2. Trimming cost V 0 bases and J 7 bases; bases outside gene matches: 5. This CDR3 has 15 residues. Germline values: CDR1 SGHRS, CDR2 YFSETQ. CDR3 sequence (DNA): TGCGCCAGCAGCTTGGTGGCGGGGGGGCCGAATGAGCAGTTCTTC. Amino acids: CASSLVAGGPNEQFF.

The chain carries TRBV7-6 and TRBJ2-3, with unresolved D. This CDR3 spans 11 amino acids. CDR1 SGHVS and CDR2 FNYEAQ come from the germline V gene. V gave up 3 bases and J gave up 5 bases, with 3 bases separating them. For the CDR3, the DNA is TGTGCCAGCAGCTTCGGAGATACGCAGTATTTT. Translation gives CASSFGDTQYF. Together with reference TRBV7-6 and TRBJ2-3, the CDR3 gives the full variable domain: GAGVSQSPRYKVTKRGQDVALRCDPISGHVSLYWYRQALGQGPEFLTYFNYEAQQDKSGLPNDRFSAERPEGSISTLTIQRTEQRDSAMYRCASSFGDTQYFGPGTRLTVL.

The chain joins TRBV3-1 (or the pseudogene TRBV3-2) to TRBJ1-5; D ambiguous. The V gene lost 2 bases and the J gene lost 4 bases, with 15 bases spanning the gap. The CDR3 extends over 16 amino acids. Germline CDR1 LGHDT, CDR2 YNNKEL (reference sequence). The chain's CDR3 is CASSQTSGVGNQPQHF. The CDR3 bases are TGTGCCAGCAGCCAAACATCCGGAGTCGGTAATCAGCCCCAGCATTTT.

Remarks on this clone: Its ends do not fully match the called genes, so a read error is possible. The chain links TRBV18 to TRBJ1-2; 7 bases line up with TRBD1. The CDR3 totals 13 residues. CDR1 and CDR2 from the germline V gene are KGHSH and LQKENI. The CDR3 DNA follows: TGTGCCAGCTCTCCACAGGGGAACTATGGCTACACCTTC. Translating it yields CASSPQGNYGYTF. Supplemented by reference TRBV18 and TRBJ1-2, the full variable domain reads NAGVMQNPRHLVRRRGQEARLRCSPMKGHSHVYWYRQLPEEGLKFMVYLQKENIIDESGMPKERFSAEFPKEGPSILRIQQVVRGDSAAYFCASSPQGNYGYTFGSGTRLTVV.